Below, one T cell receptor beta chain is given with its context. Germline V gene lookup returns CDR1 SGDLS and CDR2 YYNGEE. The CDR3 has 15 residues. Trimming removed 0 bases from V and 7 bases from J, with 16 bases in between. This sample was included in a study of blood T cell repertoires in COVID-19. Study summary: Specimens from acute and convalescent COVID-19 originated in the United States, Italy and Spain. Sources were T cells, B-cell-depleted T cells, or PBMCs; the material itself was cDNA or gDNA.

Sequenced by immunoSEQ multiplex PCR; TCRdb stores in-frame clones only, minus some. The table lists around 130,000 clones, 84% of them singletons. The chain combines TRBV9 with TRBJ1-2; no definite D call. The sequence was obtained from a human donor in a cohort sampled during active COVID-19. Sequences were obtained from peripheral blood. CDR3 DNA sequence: TGTGCCAGCAGCGTAGAGGGTTGGGGAGCCAGTGGCTACACCTTC. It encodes CASSVEGWGASGYTF.